What follows are 4 T cell receptor beta chains derived from one specimen sequenced in a study of T cells after yellow fever vaccination. MiXCR, applied by TCRdb to the 5' RACE reads, yields one record per CDR3 protein. The table lists a few hundred thousand distinct CDR3 sequences, under 5% of them singletons. The sequences come from PBMCs, collected 5 days after the yellow fever booster vaccination. The receptor set was obtained from a man aged 18 to 29 who received the YFV17D yellow fever vaccine.

The table lists this clonotype with a few counts. The CDR3 reads CSAFPGGPRSNEQFF. CDR3 bases: TGCAGTGCTTTCCCGGGGGGCCCCCGCTCTAATGAGCAGTTCTTC. The rearrangement links TRBV20-1 to TRBJ2-1, with D possibly being TRBD2 (7 bases). The germline V gene encodes CDR1 DFQATT and CDR2 SNEGSKA (reference sequence). Trimming took off 5 bases at V and 7 bases at J, with 21 bases between the two ends. The CDR3 is 15 amino acids.

The J gene is TRBJ2-5, the V gene TRBV5-5; TRBD2 might be the D (6 bases). Trimming took 2 bases from V and 3 from J, leaving 11 bases between them. Per the germline V gene, CDR1 is SGHKS and CDR2 is YYEKEE (reference sequence). This CDR3 is built from 14 residues. CDR3 in DNA: TGTGCCAGCAGCTTAGGAGGGTGGGAAGAGACCCAGTACTTC. This translates into CASSLGGWEETQYF.

Only a few counts were recorded for this clonotype. The chain links TRBV5-5 to TRBJ1-2; D gene ambiguous. Germline V gives CDR1 SGHKS, CDR2 YYEKEE (reference sequence). V lost 2 bases to trimming and J lost 4 bases, with 15 bases between them. This CDR3 comprises 15 residues. CDR3 in amino acids: CASSFVQTPGYGYTF. CDR3 DNA sequence: TGTGCCAGCAGCTTTGTCCAAACCCCTGGCTATGGCTACACCTTC.

This clonotype was counted at least ten times. This CDR3 is CASSFLPGSYEKLFF. Written as DNA, the CDR3 is TGTGCCAGCAGCTTCCTGCCCGGGTCTTATGAAAAACTGTTTTTT. The J gene is TRBJ1-4, the V gene TRBV7-2; no clear D. Germline CDR1 and CDR2: SGHTA and FQGNSA. Trimming pared 3 bases from V and 6 bases from J, leaving 14 bases between. The CDR3 length is 15 residues. The whole variable domain, remainder taken from reference TRBV7-2 and TRBJ1-4, is GAGVSQSPSNKVTEKGKDVELRCDPISGHTALYWYRQSLGQGLEFLIYFQGNSAPDKSGLPSDRFSAERTGGSVSTLTIQRTQQEDSAVYLCASSFLPGSYEKLFFGSGTQLSVL.